This T cell receptor (beta chain) was identified in a study of cytomegalovirus exposure and HLA in healthy donors. Study context: There were several hundred genotyped donors. Of these, about 80% fell in the genetic ancestry cluster associated with self-reported Caucasian donors.

V was shortened by 3 bases and J by 8 bases, with 11 bases between the two germline ends. Germline V gives CDR1 SGHTA, CDR2 FQGTGA. The CDR3 is 13 residues long. Concerning this clone: The antigen is unknown.

PCR involved 60 Vbeta and 13 Jbeta primers. In the source study's methods: It was a later analysis that counted 79 million or so unique TCR beta chains, of which about 10 million were shared. Some clones are missing from TCRdb's copy, which holds only in-frame ones; the method was immunoSEQ multiplex PCR. V and J calls and clone size are given by that table; D and trimming were obtained from the DNA. The sample has some 150,000 clones, around three fifths seen once. Study-wide results and limits: There were about 160 TCR beta chains listed as cytomegalovirus-associated. Prior analysis indicated that the majority of TCR beta V segments exhibited productivity approximately 90% or approximately 30% of the time.

The sample taken for sequencing was PBMCs. The chain employs TRBV7-3 and TRBJ2-1; D is undetermined. This clonotype originated in a middle-aged woman in good health and CMV-seronegative. The CDR3 protein is CASSLAEADEQFF. The CDR3 DNA follows: TGTGCCAGCAGCTTGGCCGAGGCGGATGAGCAGTTCTTC.